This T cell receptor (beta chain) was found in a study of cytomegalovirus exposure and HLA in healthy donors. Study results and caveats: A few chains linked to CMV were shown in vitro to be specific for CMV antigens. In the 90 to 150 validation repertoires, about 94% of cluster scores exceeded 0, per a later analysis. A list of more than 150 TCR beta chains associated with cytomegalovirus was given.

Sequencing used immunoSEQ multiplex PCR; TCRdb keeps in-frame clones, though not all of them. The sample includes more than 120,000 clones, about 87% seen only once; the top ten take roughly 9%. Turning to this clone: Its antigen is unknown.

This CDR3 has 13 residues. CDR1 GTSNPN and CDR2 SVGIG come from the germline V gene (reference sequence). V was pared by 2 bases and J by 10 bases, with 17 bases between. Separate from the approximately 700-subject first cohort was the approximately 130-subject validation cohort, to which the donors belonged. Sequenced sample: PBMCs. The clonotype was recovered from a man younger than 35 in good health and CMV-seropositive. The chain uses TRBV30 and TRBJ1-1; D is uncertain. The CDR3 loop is CAWSSRATEGAFF. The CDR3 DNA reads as TGTGCCTGGAGTTCCCGGGCCACCGAGGGAGCTTTCTTT. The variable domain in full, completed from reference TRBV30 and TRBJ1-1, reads SQTIHQWPATLVQPVGSPLSLECTVEGTSNPNLYWYRQAAGRGLQLLFYSVGIGQISSEVPQNLSASRPQDRQFILSSKKLLLSDSGFYLCAWSSRATEGAFFGQGTRLTVV.